This T cell receptor beta chain originates from a study of PD-1 blockade in classical Hodgkin lymphoma. Findings of the study overall: Healthy donors reportedly exceeded newly diagnosed patients in baseline TCR diversity.

This sample's time point: newly diagnosed, previously untreated cHL patient sample. The CDR3 covers 13 residues. V gave up 6 bases and J gave up 6 bases, with 11 bases separating them. Germline V CDR1 and CDR2: SEHNR, FQNEAQ (reference sequence). The method was immunoSEQ multiplex PCR; TCRdb's version includes in-frame clones alone and lacks a portion of them. This table has roughly 17,000 clones, about 85% appearing once. This clone has just a few counts. What it binds is unknown. The clonotype comes from a human donor with classical Hodgkin lymphoma. What was sequenced was peripheral blood mononuclear cells (PBMCs). The chain employs TRBV7-9 and TRBJ2-2; D may match TRBD1 or TRBD2 (5 bases each). The CDR3 reads CASRLDSPGELFF. CDR3 coding DNA: TGTGCCAGCAGACTAGACAGCCCCGGGGAGCTGTTTTTT.